The rows below give T cell receptor beta chains drawn from one sample of a study of pediatric ulcerative colitis. Some clones are missing from TCRdb's copy, which holds only in-frame ones; the method was immunoSEQ multiplex PCR. This table has about 35,000 clones, around 80% appearing once. Material: gut tissue. These receptors were taken from a boy aged 5-17 years with mild ulcerative colitis. The CDR3 runs from the conserved cysteine through the conserved F or W. D genes are given only for firm matches. Rows may omit the clone size; those that give it use once, few, many or a size class.

size	D	V	J	DNA	CDR3
once	.	TRBV5-1	TRBJ1-1	TGCGCCAGCAGCCCGGACGGGCAACCGAACACTGAAGCTTTCTTT	CASSPDGQPNTEAFF
.	.	TRBV30	TRBJ2-3	TGTGCCTGGAGTCAAGGCACAGATACGCAGTATTTT	CAWSQGTDTQYF
few	.	TRBV6-1	TRBJ1-3	TGTGCCAGCAGCGGGGGGCCCCCCTCTGGAAACACCATATATTTT	CASSGGPPSGNTIYF
.	TRBD2	TRBV5-1	TRBJ2-7	TGCGCCAGCAGCCCGGAAGGTCTCGCGGGGGTACACGAGCAGTACTTC	CASSPEGLAGVHEQYF
.	.	TRBV9	TRBJ2-1	TGTGCCAGCAGCCTCAGGGGGGACTCCTACAATGAGCAGTTCTTC	CASSLRGDSYNEQFF
.	.	TRBV5-6	TRBJ1-4	TGTGCCAGCAGCTTGGCGCCAGGGTCTAATGAAAAACTGTTTTTT	CASSLAPGSNEKLFF
.	.	TRBV19	TRBJ2-5	TGTGCCAGTAGTATATCCCCCCTTGGTTCAGGTGAAGAGACCCAGTACTTC	CASSISPLGSGEETQYF
.	TRBD1	TRBV7-9	TRBJ1-2	TGTGCCAGCAGCGGCCCGTGGGGGACAGGGAGGGGTGGCTACACCTTC	CASSGPWGTGRGGYTF
.	.	TRBV5-1	TRBJ1-2	TGCGCCAGCAGCTTGGCCTTGGGACTCTGGGGCTACACCTTC	CASSLALGLWGYTF
.	.	TRBV19	TRBJ2-7	TGTGCCAGTAGTATAGCCACAGCCTCGCGGCAGTACTTC	CASSIATASRQYF
.	TRBD1	TRBV15	TRBJ1-4	TGTGCCACCAGCTTAGGACAGGAAGGTGAAAAACTGTTTTTT	CATSLGQEGEKLFF
.	.	TRBV5-4	TRBJ1-2	TGTGCCAGCAGCTGGCGGGGTATGAGACGTGGCTACACCTTC	CASSWRGMRRGYTF
.	.	TRBV7-9	TRBJ2-5	TGTGCCAGCAGCTTACAAAGGGGTGCGGAGACCCAGTACTTC	CASSLQRGAETQYF
.	TRBD1	TRBV27	TRBJ1-1	TGTGCCAGCAGAGAACGCAGGGGGCGAGGAACTGAAGCTTTCTTT	CASRERRGRGTEAFF
.	.	TRBV4-1	TRBJ1-5	TGCGCCAGCAGCCAAACAGGTTTCTGGGGCAATCAGCCCCAGCATTTT	CASSQTGFWGNQPQHF
.	.	TRBV10-3	TRBJ2-5	TGTGCCATCATGGCGGACCTACCACCGGTGGTGGGACAAGAGACCCAGTACTTC	CAIMADLPPVVGQETQYF
.	.	TRBV11-3	TRBJ1-2	TGTGCCAGCAGCCCAGGAGCGTGGGCAGGACCTTCTAACTATGGCTACACCTTC	CASSPGAWAGPSNYGYTF
few	TRBD1	TRBV19	TRBJ1-6	TGTGCCAGTAGTATGACAGGGAATAATTCACCCCTCCACTTT	CASSMTGNNSPLHF
.	.	TRBV6-1	TRBJ1-3	TGTGCCAGCAGTGGGAGGGGGTACGGAAACACCATATATTTT	CASSGRGYGNTIYF
few	TRBD2	TRBV19	TRBJ2-5	TGTGCCAGTAGTATTCGGGACTACCTAGAGACCCAGTACTTC	CASSIRDYLETQYF
.	.	TRBV10-1	TRBJ1-1	TGCGCCAGCAGTAGGACAGTGAACACTGAAGCTTTCTTT	CASSRTVNTEAFF
.	TRBD2	TRBV7-6	TRBJ2-7	TGTGCCAGCAGCCCAGAGTGGACTAGCGGGCCCTACGAGCAGTACTTC	CASSPEWTSGPYEQYF
once	.	TRBV18	TRBJ2-3	TGTGCCAGCTCGGAGCTAGCCGGCACAGATACGCAGTATTTT	CASSELAGTDTQYF
once	.	TRBV18	TRBJ2-3	TGTGCCAGCTCACCCCAAGGGCTTTGGACAGATACGCAGTATTTT	CASSPQGLWTDTQYF
.	.	TRBV5-1	TRBJ2-3	TGCGCCAGCAGTTTGTCGACGAAACCCTACACAGATACGCAGTATTTT	CASSLSTKPYTDTQYF
few	TRBD1	TRBV6-1	TRBJ1-1	TGTGCCAGCAGACGCAGGGGGCTTTACGGAGCTTTCTTT	CASRRRGLYGAFF
.	TRBD2	TRBV27	TRBJ2-1	TGTGCCAGCAGTTTAGTGGGGGGGACGCTTTACAATGAGCAGTTCTTC	CASSLVGGTLYNEQFF
.	TRBD2	TRBV4-2	TRBJ2-7	TGTGCCAGCAGCCAAGGTAGCGGGGGGAGCTCCTACGAGCAGTACTTC	CASSQGSGGSSYEQYF
once	.	TRBV5-8	TRBJ1-2	TGTGCCAGCAGCTTAGGGGCAGGCTATGGCTACACCTTC	CASSLGAGYGYTF
.	.	TRBV5-8	TRBJ2-3	TGTGCCAGCAGACTAAGCACAGATACGCAGTATTTT	CASRLSTDTQYF